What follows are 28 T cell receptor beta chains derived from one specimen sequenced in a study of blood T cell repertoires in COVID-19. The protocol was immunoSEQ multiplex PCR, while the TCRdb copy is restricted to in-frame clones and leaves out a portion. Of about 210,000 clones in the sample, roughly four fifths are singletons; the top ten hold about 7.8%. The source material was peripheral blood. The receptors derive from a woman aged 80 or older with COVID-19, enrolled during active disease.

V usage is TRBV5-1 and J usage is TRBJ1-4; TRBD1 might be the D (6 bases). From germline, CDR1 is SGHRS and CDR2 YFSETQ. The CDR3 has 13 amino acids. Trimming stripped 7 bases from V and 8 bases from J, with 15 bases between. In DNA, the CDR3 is TGCGCCAGCGGGAGGGGGATAGCGGAAAAACTGTTTTTT. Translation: CASGRGIAEKLFF.

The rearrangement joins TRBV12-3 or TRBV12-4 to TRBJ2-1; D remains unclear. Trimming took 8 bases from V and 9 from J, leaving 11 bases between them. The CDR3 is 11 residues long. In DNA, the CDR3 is TGTGCCAGCCTCCGTTACGGTGAGCAGTTCTTC. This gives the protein CASLRYGEQFF.

CDR3 in amino acids: CASTPQTGRNTEAFF. DNA of the CDR3: TGTGCCAGCACCCCTCAGACGGGAAGGAACACTGAAGCTTTCTTT. The rearrangement uses TRBV3-1 (or the pseudogene TRBV3-2) and TRBJ1-1, with D unclear. The CDR3 covers 15 residues. Trimming cost V 7 bases and J 1 base, with 16 bases left between them. Germline loops: CDR1 LGHDT, CDR2 YNNKEL (reference sequence).

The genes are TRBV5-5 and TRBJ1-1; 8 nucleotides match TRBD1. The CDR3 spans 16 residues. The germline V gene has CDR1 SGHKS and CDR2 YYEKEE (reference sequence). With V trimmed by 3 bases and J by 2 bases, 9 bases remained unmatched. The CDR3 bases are TGTGCCAGCAGCTGGCAGGGGGCAATGGTTAACACTGAAGCTTTCTTT. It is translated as CASSWQGAMVNTEAFF.

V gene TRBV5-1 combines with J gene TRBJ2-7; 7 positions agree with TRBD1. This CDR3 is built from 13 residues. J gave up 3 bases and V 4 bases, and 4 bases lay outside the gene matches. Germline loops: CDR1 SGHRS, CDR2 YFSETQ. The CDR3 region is CASSPRQGYEQYF. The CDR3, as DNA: TGCGCCAGCAGCCCTAGACAGGGCTACGAGCAGTACTTC.

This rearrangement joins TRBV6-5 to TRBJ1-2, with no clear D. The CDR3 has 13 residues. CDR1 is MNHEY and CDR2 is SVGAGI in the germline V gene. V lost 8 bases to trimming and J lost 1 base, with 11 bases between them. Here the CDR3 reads CASSREGNYGYTF. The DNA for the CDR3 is TGTGCCAGCTCCCGCGAGGGTAACTATGGCTACACCTTC.

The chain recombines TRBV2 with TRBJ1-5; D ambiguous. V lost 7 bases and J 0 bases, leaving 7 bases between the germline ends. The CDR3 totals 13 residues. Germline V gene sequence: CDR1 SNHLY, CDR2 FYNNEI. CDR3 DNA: TGTGCCAGCAAGCGGGATAGCAATCAGCCCCAGCATTTT. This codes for CASKRDSNQPQHF.

DNA of the CDR3: TGTGCCAGCAGCGTAATGGGCAGGGGGCTGAACGAGCAGTACTTC. This codes for CASSVMGRGLNEQYF. The gene calls are TRBV9 and TRBJ2-7, with 8 bases fitting TRBD1. With 1 base clipped from V and 5 bases from J, the junction kept 8 bases outside the gene matches. The CDR3 consists of 15 residues. The germline CDR1 and CDR2 sequences are SGDLS and YYNGEE.

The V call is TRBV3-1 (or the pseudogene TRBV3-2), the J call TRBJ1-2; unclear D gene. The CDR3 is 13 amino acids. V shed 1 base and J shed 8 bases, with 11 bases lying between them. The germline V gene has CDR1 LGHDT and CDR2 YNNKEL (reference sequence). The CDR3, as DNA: TGTGCCAGCAGCCAAGTGAGGGCACACGGCTACACCTTC. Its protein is CASSQVRAHGYTF.

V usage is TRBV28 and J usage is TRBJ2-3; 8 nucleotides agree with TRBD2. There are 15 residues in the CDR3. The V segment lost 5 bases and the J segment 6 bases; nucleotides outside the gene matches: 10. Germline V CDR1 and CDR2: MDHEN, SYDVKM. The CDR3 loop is CASSPASGGGDTQYF. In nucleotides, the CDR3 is TGTGCCAGCAGTCCCGCCTCGGGAGGGGGGGATACGCAGTATTTT. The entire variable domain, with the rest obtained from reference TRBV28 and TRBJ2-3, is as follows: DVKVTQSSRYLVKRTGEKVFLECVQDMDHENMFWYRQDPGLGLRLIYFSYDVKMKEKGDIPEGYSVSREKKERFSLILESASTNQTSMYLCASSPASGGGDTQYFGPGTRLTVL.

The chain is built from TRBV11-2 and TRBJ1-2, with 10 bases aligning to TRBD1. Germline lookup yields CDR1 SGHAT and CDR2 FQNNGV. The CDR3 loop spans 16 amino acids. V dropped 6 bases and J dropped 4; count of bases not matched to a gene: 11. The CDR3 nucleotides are TGTGCCAGCAGTTTACGTACCCGGGACAGGGGCTATGGCTACACCTTC. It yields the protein CASSLRTRDRGYGYTF.

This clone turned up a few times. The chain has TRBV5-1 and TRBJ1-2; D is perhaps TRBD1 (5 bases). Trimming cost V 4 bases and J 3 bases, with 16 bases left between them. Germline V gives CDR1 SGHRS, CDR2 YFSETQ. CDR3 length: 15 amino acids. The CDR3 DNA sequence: TGCGCCAGCAGCCCGACCGGGGGAAGAGACTATGGCTACACCTTC. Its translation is CASSPTGGRDYGYTF.

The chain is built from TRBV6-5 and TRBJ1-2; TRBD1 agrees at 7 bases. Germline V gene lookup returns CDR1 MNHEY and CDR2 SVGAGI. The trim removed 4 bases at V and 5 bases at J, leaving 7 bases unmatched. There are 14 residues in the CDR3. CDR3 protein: CASSSTGTVYGYTF. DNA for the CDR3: TGTGCCAGCAGTTCGACAGGGACTGTTTATGGCTACACCTTC.

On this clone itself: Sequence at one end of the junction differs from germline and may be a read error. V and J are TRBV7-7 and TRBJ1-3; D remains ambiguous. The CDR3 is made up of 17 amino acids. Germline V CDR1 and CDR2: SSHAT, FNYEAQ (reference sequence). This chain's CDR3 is CASSFVYRHFSGNTIYF. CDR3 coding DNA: TGTGCTAGCAGCTTCGTCTACCGACACTTCTCCGGAAACACCATATATTTT.

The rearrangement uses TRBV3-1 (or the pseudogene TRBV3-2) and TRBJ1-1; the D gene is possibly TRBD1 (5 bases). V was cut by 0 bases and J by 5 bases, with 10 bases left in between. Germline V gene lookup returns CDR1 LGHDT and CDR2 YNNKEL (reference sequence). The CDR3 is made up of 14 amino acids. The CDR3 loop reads CASSQDLGETEAFF. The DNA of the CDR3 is TGTGCCAGCAGCCAAGACCTAGGGGAAACTGAAGCTTTCTTT.

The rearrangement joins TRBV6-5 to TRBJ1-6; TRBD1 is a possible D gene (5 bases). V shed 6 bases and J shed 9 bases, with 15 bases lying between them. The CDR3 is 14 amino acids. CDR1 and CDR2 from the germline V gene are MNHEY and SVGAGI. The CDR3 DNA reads TGTGCCAGCAGCCGCAGGGCGGCGAGTTCACCCCTCCACTTT. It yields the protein CASSRRAASSPLHF.

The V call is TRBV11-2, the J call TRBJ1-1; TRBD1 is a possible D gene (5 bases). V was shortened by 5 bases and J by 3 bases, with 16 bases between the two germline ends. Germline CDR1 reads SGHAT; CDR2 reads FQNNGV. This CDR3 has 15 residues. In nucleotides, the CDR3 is TGTGCCAGCAGCCCTCTCATTGGCAGGGACACTGAAGCTTTCTTT. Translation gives CASSPLIGRDTEAFF.

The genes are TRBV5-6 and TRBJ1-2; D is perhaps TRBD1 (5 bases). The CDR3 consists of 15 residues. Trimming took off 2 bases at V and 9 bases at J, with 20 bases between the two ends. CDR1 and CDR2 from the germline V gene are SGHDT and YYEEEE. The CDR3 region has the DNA TGTGCCAGCAGCTTCGGGCAGGGCTCGCGGTCTAGCTACACCTTC. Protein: CASSFGQGSRSSYTF.

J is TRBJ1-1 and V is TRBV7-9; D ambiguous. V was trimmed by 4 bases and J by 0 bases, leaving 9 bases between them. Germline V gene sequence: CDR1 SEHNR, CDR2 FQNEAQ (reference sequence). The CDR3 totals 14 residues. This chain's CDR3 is CASSWRGLNTEAFF. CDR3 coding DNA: TGTGCCAGCAGCTGGCGGGGATTGAACACTGAAGCTTTCTTT.

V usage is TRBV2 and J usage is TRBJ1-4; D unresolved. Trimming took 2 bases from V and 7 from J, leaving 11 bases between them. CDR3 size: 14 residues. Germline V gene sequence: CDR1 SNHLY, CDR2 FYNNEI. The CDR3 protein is CASSESWGGEKLFF. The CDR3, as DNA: TGTGCCAGCAGTGAAAGTTGGGGAGGTGAAAAACTGTTTTTT.

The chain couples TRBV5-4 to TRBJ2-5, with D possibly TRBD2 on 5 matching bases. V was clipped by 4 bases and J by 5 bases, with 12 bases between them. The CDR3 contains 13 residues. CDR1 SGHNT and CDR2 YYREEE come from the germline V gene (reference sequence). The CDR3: CASSDWRGETQYF. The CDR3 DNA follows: TGTGCCAGCAGCGACTGGCGCGGGGAGACCCAGTACTTC.

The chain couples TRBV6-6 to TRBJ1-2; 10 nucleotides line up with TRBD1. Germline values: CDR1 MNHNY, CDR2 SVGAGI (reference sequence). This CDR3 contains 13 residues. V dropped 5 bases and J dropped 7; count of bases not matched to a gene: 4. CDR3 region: CASSLDRGGGYTF. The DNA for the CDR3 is TGTGCCAGCAGTCTGGACAGGGGGGGTGGCTACACCTTC.

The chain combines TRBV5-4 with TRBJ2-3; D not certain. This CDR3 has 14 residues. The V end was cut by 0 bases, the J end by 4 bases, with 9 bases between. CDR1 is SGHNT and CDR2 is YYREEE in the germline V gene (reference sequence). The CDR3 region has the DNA TGTGCCAGCAGCTTGGACAGTGTATCAGATACGCAGTATTTT. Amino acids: CASSLDSVSDTQYF. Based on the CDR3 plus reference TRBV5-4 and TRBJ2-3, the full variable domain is ETGVTQSPTHLIKTRGQQVTLRCSSQSGHNTVSWYQQALGQGPQFIFQYYREEENGRGNFPPRFSGLQFPNYSSELNVNALELDDSALYLCASSLDSVSDTQYFGPGTRLTVL.

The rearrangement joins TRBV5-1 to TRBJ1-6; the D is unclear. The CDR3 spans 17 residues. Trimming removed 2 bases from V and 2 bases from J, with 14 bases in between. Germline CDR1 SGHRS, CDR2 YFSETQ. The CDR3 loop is CASSFSIPGTYNSPLHF. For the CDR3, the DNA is TGCGCCAGCAGCTTTTCAATTCCCGGGACCTATAATTCACCCCTCCACTTT.

The CDR3 bases are TGTGCCAGCAGTGGGACAGGCGGGGAAAAACTGTTTTTT. Protein sequence: CASSGTGGEKLFF. The gene calls are TRBV2 and TRBJ1-4, with TRBD1 matching over 7 bases. The CDR3 runs 13 residues. CDR1 SNHLY and CDR2 FYNNEI come from the germline V gene. The V and J ends lost 4 bases and 8 bases, in that order; junction bases with no gene match: 4.

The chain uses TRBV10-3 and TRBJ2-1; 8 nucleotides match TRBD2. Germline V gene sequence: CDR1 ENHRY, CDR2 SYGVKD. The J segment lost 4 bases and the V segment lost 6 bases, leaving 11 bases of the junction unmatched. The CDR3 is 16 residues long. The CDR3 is CAISPGTAGAYNEQFF. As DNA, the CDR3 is TGTGCCATCAGCCCGGGAACAGCGGGAGCATACAATGAGCAGTTCTTC.

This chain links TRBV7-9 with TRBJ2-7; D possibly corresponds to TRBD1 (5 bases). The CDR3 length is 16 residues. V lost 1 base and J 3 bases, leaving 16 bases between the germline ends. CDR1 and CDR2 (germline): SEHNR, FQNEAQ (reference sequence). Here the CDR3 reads CASSLVGVLRDYEQYF. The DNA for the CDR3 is TGTGCCAGCAGCTTAGTCGGCGTACTCAGGGACTACGAGCAGTACTTC.

The CDR3 bases are TGTGCCAGCAGCCAGTCGGGGACAGGGTTCAATGAGCAGTTCTTC. Its protein product is CASSQSGTGFNEQFF. The chain employs TRBV27 and TRBJ2-1; 9 positions match TRBD1. Germline trimming cut 6 bases from V and 6 bases from J; bases unmatched to any gene: 9. The germline CDR1 and CDR2 sequences are MNHEY and SMNVEV (reference sequence). This CDR3 has 15 residues.